This T cell receptor beta chain emerged from a study of spatial heterogeneity in lung cancer. Broader study findings: At resection, ubiquitous expanded tumor TCRs appeared in blood more than at follow-up.

Time point given: blood at routine non-recurrence follow-up after resection. Researchers sequenced whole RNA taken from tumor, nontumor lung or frozen PBMC without sorting. Using its own MiXCR run on the 5' RACE reads, TCRdb lists one record per CDR3 protein. Among 20,000 to 30,000 distinct CDR3 sequences listed, roughly 9.7% were seen once. The CDR3 has 13 residues. Trimming removed 4 bases from V and 0 bases from J, with 8 bases in between. Germline assignment: CDR1 SGHRS and CDR2 YFSETQ. In this sample, this clonotype turned up a few times. The antigen remains unidentified. The sequence was obtained from a male donor with early-stage non-small cell lung cancer. Specimen: PBMCs, collected at follow-up. The chain has TRBV5-1 and TRBJ2-7, with D tentatively TRBD1 (6 bases). In nucleotides, the CDR3 is TGCGCCAGCAGCAGGGGGACCTCCTACGAGCAGTACTTC. Translated, it gives CASSRGTSYEQYF.